This T cell receptor beta chain came from a study of lymphopenia after photon versus proton radiotherapy (dated by TCRdb to between 2018 and 2021). Looking at the study overall: Photon and proton radiation therapy were compared by the study for their immunological effects in patients with gastrointestinal tumors who developed high-grade lymphopenia. The cohort included roughly 20 patients with gastrointestinal tumors who developed lymphopenia after receiving either photon or proton therapy. The study aimed to characterize how the two radiation modalities differ in their impact on the immune system.

General findings and caveats noted by the study authors: Across the cohort, an inverse correlation was found between a larger post-nadir drop in TCR diversity and overall survival time among patients who died. After the lymphocyte count nadir, photon-treated repertoires showed oligoclonal expansion, especially of CD8+ Temra cells, which drove the drop in diversity. The survival association was assessed only in patients who died, and better survival with proton therapy was presented by the authors as a possibility rather than a demonstrated result. Relative stability during treatment was observed in proton-treated patients, whereas loss of naive T cells and TCR diversity and gain of effector/memory populations were observed in photon-treated patients.

Between the V and J ends, shortened by 7 bases and 3 bases respectively, the junction contains 13 bases. Including cysteine and phenylalanine, the CDR3 has 14 amino acids. Only the CDR3 DNA stays, 42 bases, in frame from base 1. CDR1 and CDR2, looked up from the germline V gene (reference sequence), are LNHDA and SQIVND. The library was generated by the immunoSEQ multiplex PCR assay. Deep sequencing of rearranged TCR beta loci, alongside multiparametric flow cytometry, was used to profile T cell repertoires. TCRdb carries this immuneACCESS record with in-frame sequences only. Its versions omit some clonotypes, under half of them owing to an unresolved V gene in the studies checked, with the rest unexplained. The sample table lists some 41,000 clones, 70% to 90% of them with a count of one. Jointly, the top ten make up over 9% of the sample. This clone has just a few counts. It has no known antigen specificity. One base away there is no much larger clone; base qualities are not given.

The rearranged segments are TRBV19 and TRBJ1-5; the best D guess is TRBD1, with 5 bases matching. The sequences come from peripheral blood, collected from a patient treated with proton-based radiotherapy. The sequence came from a woman in her 70s with pancreatic cancer. Some clones in this sample may be carry-over from other donors' samples. The DNA is as follows: TGTGCCAGTACTTCGACAGAGATCAATCAGCCCCAGCATTTT. It translates as CASTSTEINQPQHF.